Below, 13 T cell receptor beta chains from the same sample are listed, as sequenced in a study of shared clonotypes between healthy human individuals. Clones were read by immunoSEQ multiplex PCR, and TCRdb kept only the in-frame ones, dropping some. The table records hundreds of thousands of clones, around 78% of them present only once. Material: memory CD4+ T cells sorted from blood. Subset specified: CD45RA-negative fraction. The receptor set was obtained from a woman under 40 in good health.

At least ten counts were recorded for this clone. The CDR3 reads CASSFTGISTQYF. For the CDR3, the DNA is TGTGCCAGCAGCTTTACAGGGATCTCTACGCAGTATTTT. The genes are TRBV7-8 and TRBJ2-3; the D gene is possibly TRBD1 (6 bases). From germline, CDR1 is SGHVS and CDR2 FQNEAQ. The length of the CDR3 is 13 residues. V gave up 3 bases and J gave up 8 bases, with 12 bases separating them.

The J gene is TRBJ1-4, the V gene TRBV5-1; D gene ambiguous. The V end was cut by 5 bases, the J end by 0 bases, with 8 bases between. The CDR3 spans 14 residues. Germline V gives CDR1 SGHRS, CDR2 YFSETQ. The CDR3 bases are TGCGCCAGCAGTGGCGGATCAACTAATGAAAAACTGTTTTTT. Protein sequence: CASSGGSTNEKLFF. Using reference TRBV5-1 and TRBJ1-4 for the parts outside the CDR3, the full variable domain is KAGVTQTPRYLIKTRGQQVTLSCSPISGHRSVSWYQQTPGQGLQFLFEYFSETQRNKGNFPGRFSGRQFSNSRSEMNVSTLELGDSALYLCASSGGSTNEKLFFGSGTQLSVL.

The chain has TRBV11-1 and TRBJ1-2; D is unclear. This CDR3 contains 12 residues. Per the germline V gene, CDR1 is SGHAT and CDR2 is FQDESV (reference sequence). V was shortened by 1 base and J by 7 bases, with 7 bases between the two germline ends. The CDR3 here is CASSLEGRGYTF. The CDR3 DNA reads as TGTGCCAGCAGCTTAGAGGGTCGTGGCTACACCTTC.

The chain couples TRBV9 to TRBJ2-2, with no clear D. Trimming removed 1 base at V and 2 bases at J, with 12 bases between. Germline CDR1 is SGDLS and CDR2 is YYNGEE. The CDR3 is 16 residues long. The CDR3 here is CASSVSRASNTGELFF. The CDR3 DNA reads TGTGCCAGCAGCGTATCCCGGGCGTCAAACACCGGGGAGCTGTTTTTT.

Worth noting for this clone: Possible read error: a much larger clone is one base away. The chain combines TRBV20-1 with TRBJ2-7; D gene unclear. V lost 6 bases, J lost 3 bases, and 9 bases lay in between. This CDR3 is built from 11 residues. CDR1 and CDR2 (germline): DFQATT, SNEGSKA (reference sequence). In DNA form, the CDR3 reads TGCAGTGCCACTGACCACTACGAGCAGTACTTC. Amino acid sequence: CSATDHYEQYF.

This chain links TRBV7-9 with TRBJ2-3; the D is unclear. Germline loops: CDR1 SEHNR, CDR2 FQNEAQ (reference sequence). The CDR3 totals 15 residues. V was clipped by 5 bases and J by 1 base, with 13 bases between them. DNA of the CDR3: TGTGCCAGCAGCACTATGCTGACTCGCACAGATACGCAGTATTTT. This sequence encodes CASSTMLTRTDTQYF.

CDR3 region: CASSQGRDRPSAGANVLTF. CDR3 in DNA: TGCGCCAGCAGCCAAGGGAGGGACAGACCATCGGCCGGGGCCAACGTCCTGACTTTC. This chain uses TRBV4-1 with TRBJ2-6; TRBD1 is a possible D gene (7 bases). The length of the CDR3 is 19 residues. Germline V gene lookup returns CDR1 MGHRA and CDR2 YSYEKL. Trimming removed 1 base from V and 4 bases from J, with 20 bases in between.

This clone was picked up one time. The V and J genes are TRBV9 and TRBJ1-2; D is uncertain. The CDR3 length is 15 residues. V lost 0 bases, J lost 2 bases, and 11 bases lay in between. Germline V gene data show CDR1 as SGDLS and CDR2 as YYNGEE. CDR3 in DNA: TGTGCCAGCAGCGTAGATCCAGTCCCCAACTATGGCTACACCTTC. This codes for CASSVDPVPNYGYTF.

The chain links TRBV21-1 to TRBJ1-5; the table calls TRBD1, which could not be checked here. TRBV21-1 is noted as a pseudogene. This CDR3 contains 16 residues. The CDR3, as DNA: TGTGCCAGCAGCAAGGCCGACAGGGGGCCGAATCAGCCCCAGCATTTT. This encodes CASSKADRGPNQPQHF.

In this sample, this clone turned up once. This CDR3 reads CASSWTVQETQYF. For the CDR3, the DNA is TGTGCCAGCAGCTGGACAGTACAAGAGACCCAGTACTTC. The chain carries TRBV2 and TRBJ2-5; TRBD1 might be the D (6 bases). Per the germline V gene, CDR1 is SNHLY and CDR2 is FYNNEI. CDR3 length equals 13 residues. Trimming removed 6 bases at V and 2 bases at J, with 10 bases between.

The rearrangement joins TRBV5-1 to TRBJ2-6; D is perhaps TRBD2 (6 bases). V was pared by 4 bases and J by 0 bases, with 14 bases between. CDR1 and CDR2 from the germline V gene are SGHRS and YFSETQ. The length of the CDR3 is 17 residues. DNA of the CDR3: TGCGCCAGCAGCCCCATGAAGGGAGGCTCTGGGGCCAACGTCCTGACTTTC. It specifies CASSPMKGGSGANVLTF.

The chain couples TRBV29-1 to TRBJ2-2; perhaps TRBD2 as D (6 bases). V shed 8 bases and J shed 6 bases, with 13 bases lying between them. Germline V lookup: CDR1 SQVTM, CDR2 ANQGSEA. The CDR3 spans 12 residues. CDR3 nucleotides: TGCAGCTGCGGGGTCAACGCCGGGGAGCTGTTTTTT. Translated: CSCGVNAGELFF.

The rearrangement joins TRBV6-5 to TRBJ2-7; 8 bases match TRBD2. The V gene end was trimmed by 5 bases and the J gene end by 4 bases; junction bases not matched to a gene: 7. The length of the CDR3 is 14 residues. CDR1 is MNHEY and CDR2 is SVGAGI in the germline V gene. The CDR3 nucleotides read TGTGCCAGCAGTCCAGGGACTAGGATATACGAGCAGTACTTC. This translates into CASSPGTRIYEQYF.